These 16 T cell receptor beta chains originate from one sample sequenced in a study of blood T cell repertoires in COVID-19. Only in-frame clones appear in the TCRdb table, and some are missing; sequencing was by immunoSEQ multiplex PCR. The table shows about 290,000 clones, with roughly nine tenths occurring only once. The specimen sequenced was peripheral blood. The receptors stem from a middle-aged woman who had recovered from COVID-19.

This rearrangement joins TRBV19 to TRBJ2-3; 8 bases map to TRBD1. Germline V lookup: CDR1 LNHDA, CDR2 SQIVND (reference sequence). Trimming cost V 10 bases and J 6 bases; bases outside gene matches: 12. This CDR3 spans 14 amino acids. In nucleotides, the CDR3 is TGTGCCACCCGCGACAGGGGCCTCACCGATACGCAGTATTTT. It yields the protein CATRDRGLTDTQYF.

V gene TRBV5-4 combines with J gene TRBJ1-3, with 8 bases identical to TRBD1. Losses at the gene ends were 0 bases for V and 4 bases for J; bases not matched to a gene: 3. The length of the CDR3 is 15 residues. Germline CDR1 SGHNT, CDR2 YYREEE (reference sequence). The CDR3 DNA is TGTGCCAGCAGCTTGGCAGGGGGCTTCGGAAACACCATATATTTT. This translates into CASSLAGGFGNTIYF.

The V and J genes are TRBV5-1 and TRBJ2-7; weak D call: TRBD2 (6 bases). V shed 0 bases and J shed 5 bases, with 18 bases lying between them. Germline loops: CDR1 SGHRS, CDR2 YFSETQ. CDR3 length: 16 amino acids. CDR3 nucleotide sequence: TGCGCCAGCAGCTTGGGGGTTTTAGCGGTATCCCACGAGCAGTACTTC. Translation: CASSLGVLAVSHEQYF.

J is TRBJ2-7 and V is TRBV10-2, with D possibly TRBD1 on 5 matching bases. The CDR3 runs 14 residues. Looked up from germline, CDR1 is WSHSY and CDR2 is SAAADI. The V end lost 1 base, the J end lost 3 bases, and 10 bases lay between the germline ends. This chain's CDR3 is CASSEWQGGYEQYF. In DNA form, the CDR3 reads TGCGCCAGCAGTGAGTGGCAGGGCGGCTACGAGCAGTACTTC.

V usage is TRBV18 and J usage is TRBJ2-3, with D tentatively TRBD1 (5 bases). Germline V CDR1 and CDR2: KGHSH, LQKENI. The CDR3 has 14 amino acids. Trimming stripped 3 bases from V and 4 bases from J, with 11 bases between. CDR3 amino acids: CASSPMGRADTQYF. The CDR3 DNA is TGTGCCAGCTCACCTATGGGGCGCGCAGATACGCAGTATTTT.

V is TRBV29-1 and J is TRBJ1-1; TRBD1 aligns across 7 bases. Per germline, CDR1 SQVTM and CDR2 ANQGSEA. The length of the CDR3 is 13 residues. The V and J ends lost 8 bases and 5 bases, in that order; junction bases with no gene match: 11. In DNA form, the CDR3 reads TGCAGCACTACACAGGGGTCCTTTACTGAAGCTTTCTTT. Protein sequence: CSTTQGSFTEAFF.

The chain recombines TRBV7-2 with TRBJ2-1, with D perhaps matching TRBD1 (6 bases). The CDR3 loop spans 15 amino acids. Germline V lookup: CDR1 SGHTA, CDR2 FQGNSA. The ends were cut back, 2 bases at V and 4 bases at J, with 12 bases in the middle. In DNA form, the CDR3 reads TGTGCCAGCAGCTTAACGCAGGGGCCGTACAATGAGCAGTTCTTC. This encodes CASSLTQGPYNEQFF.

The chain carries TRBV30 and TRBJ1-3; D not resolved. The germline CDR1 and CDR2 sequences are GTSNPN and SVGIG (reference sequence). The V and J ends lost 1 base and 0 bases respectively, with 10 bases between them. There are 15 residues in the CDR3. In DNA form, the CDR3 reads TGTGCCTGGAGTGGCACCCGGGGCTCTGGAAACACCATATATTTT. Its translation: CAWSGTRGSGNTIYF. Together with reference TRBV30 and TRBJ1-3, the CDR3 gives the full variable domain: SQTIHQWPATLVQPVGSPLSLECTVEGTSNPNLYWYRQAAGRGLQLLFYSVGIGQISSEVPQNLSASRPQDRQFILSSKKLLLSDSGFYLCAWSGTRGSGNTIYFGEGSWLTVV.

The chain has TRBV3-1 (or the pseudogene TRBV3-2) and TRBJ2-3; the match to TRBD2 covers 9 bases. The CDR3 is 13 amino acids. Germline CDR1 reads LGHDT; CDR2 reads YNNKEL (reference sequence). Unmatched junction bases numbered 4, after V lost 2 bases and J lost 10 bases. The CDR3 loop reads CASSQMRGGAQYF. CDR3 bases: TGTGCCAGCAGCCAAATGCGGGGGGGAGCGCAGTATTTT.

The chain uses TRBV4-2 and TRBJ2-7; TRBD2 is a possible D gene (6 bases). Per the germline V gene, CDR1 is LGHNA and CDR2 is YNFKEQ. The CDR3 is 16 residues long. V was cut by 4 bases and J by 0 bases, with 16 bases left in between. The CDR3 loop is CASSPTWDSSSYEQYF. The DNA for the CDR3 is TGTGCCAGCAGCCCGACTTGGGACTCCAGCTCCTACGAGCAGTACTTC.

The chain joins TRBV11-2 to TRBJ2-7; 7 bases are shared with TRBD2. CDR1 and CDR2 from the germline V gene are SGHAT and FQNNGV. After removal of 1 base from V and 3 bases from J, the junction contained 6 bases not matched to a gene. There are 15 residues in the CDR3. The CDR3 loop reads CASSLAVGTNYEQYF. CDR3 in DNA: TGTGCCAGCAGCTTAGCGGTAGGGACTAACTACGAGCAGTACTTC.

The V call is TRBV14, the J call TRBJ2-1; 12 nucleotides line up with TRBD2. CDR3 length equals 16 residues. Germline lookup yields CDR1 SGHDN and CDR2 FVKESK. The V segment lost 4 bases and the J segment 2 bases; nucleotides outside the gene matches: 3. For the CDR3, the DNA is TGTGCCAGCAGCCCAACTAGCGGGAGGACCTACAATGAGCAGTTCTTC. Its protein is CASSPTSGRTYNEQFF.

V is TRBV27 and J is TRBJ2-1, with D tentatively TRBD2 (6 bases). CDR1 MNHEY and CDR2 SMNVEV come from the germline V gene (reference sequence). V dropped 6 bases and J dropped 7 bases, with 16 bases sitting between them. The CDR3 extends over 14 amino acids. The CDR3 is CASSPAGTPNEQFF. CDR3 nucleotides: TGTGCCAGCAGCCCAGCCGGGACTCCAAATGAGCAGTTCTTC.

The chain links TRBV7-2 to TRBJ2-7; possible D gene TRBD2, 6 bases. The CDR3 sequence is 14 residues long. Trimming cost V 5 bases and J 0 bases, with 11 bases left between them. In germline, CDR1 is SGHTA, CDR2 FQGNSA. CDR3 nucleotides: TGTGCCAGCAGCCCGCGGACTACCTCCTACGAGCAGTACTTC. Translated, it gives CASSPRTTSYEQYF.

The chain joins TRBV29-1 to TRBJ2-3; 7 bases align to TRBD2. The germline V gene encodes CDR1 SQVTM and CDR2 ANQGSEA. This CDR3 is 13 amino acids long. The ends lost 3 bases at V and 5 bases at J; junction bases unmatched: 5. CDR3 region: CSVEASGGDTQYF. The CDR3 DNA reads as TGCAGCGTTGAGGCTAGCGGAGGAGATACGCAGTATTTT.

The V call is TRBV6-6, the J call TRBJ2-7; D gene unclear. This CDR3 contains 13 residues. Per the germline V gene, CDR1 is MNHNY and CDR2 is SVGAGI (reference sequence). V was cut by 6 bases and J by 2 bases, with 11 bases left in between. CDR3 loop: CASRDSRTYEQYF. The CDR3 coding sequence is TGTGCCAGCAGAGACTCAAGGACCTACGAGCAGTACTTC.